This T cell receptor beta chain was captured by sequencing in a study of blood T cell repertoires in COVID-19. The wider study: The study drew acute and convalescent COVID-19 samples from the United States, Italy and Spain. In each case, the material was cDNA or gDNA derived from T cells, B-cell-depleted T cells, or PBMCs.

V was cut by 5 bases and J by 7 bases, with 9 bases left in between. This CDR3 spans 12 amino acids. Assay used: immunoSEQ multiplex PCR; TCRdb lists only in-frame clones, some missing. The table lists a few hundred thousand clones, 89% of them singletons, with approximately 3% in the top ten. The V gene is TRBV12-3 or TRBV12-4, the J gene TRBJ1-5; D is ambiguous. This sequence originates from a woman under 40 with COVID-19, enrolled during active disease. Sequencing was carried out using peripheral blood. CDR3 nucleotide sequence: TGTGCCAGCAGTAAGGAGTCCCAGCCCCAGCATTTT. Protein sequence: CASSKESQPQHF.